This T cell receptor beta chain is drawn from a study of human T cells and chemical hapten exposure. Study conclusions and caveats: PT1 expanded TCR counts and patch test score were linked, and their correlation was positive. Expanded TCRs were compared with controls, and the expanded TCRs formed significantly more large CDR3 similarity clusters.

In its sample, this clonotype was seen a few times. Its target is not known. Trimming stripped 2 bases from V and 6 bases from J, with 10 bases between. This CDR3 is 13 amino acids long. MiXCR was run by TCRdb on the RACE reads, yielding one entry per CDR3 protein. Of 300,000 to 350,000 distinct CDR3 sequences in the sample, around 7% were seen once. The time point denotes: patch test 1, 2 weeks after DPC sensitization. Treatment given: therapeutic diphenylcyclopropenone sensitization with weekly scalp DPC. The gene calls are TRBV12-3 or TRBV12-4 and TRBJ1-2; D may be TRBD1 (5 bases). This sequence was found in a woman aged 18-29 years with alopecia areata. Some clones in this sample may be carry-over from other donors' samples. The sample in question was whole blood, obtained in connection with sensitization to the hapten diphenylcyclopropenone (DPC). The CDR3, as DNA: TGTGCCAGCAGTTTACTGGGGGTAGATGGCTACACCTTC. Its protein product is CASSLLGVDGYTF.